Described below is a single TCR beta chain sequence and its context. This specimen belongs to a study of identical twins. The V gene lost 0 bases and the J gene lost 5 bases, with 18 bases spanning the gap. Germline values: CDR1 SGHRS, CDR2 YFSETQ. This CDR3 contains 17 residues. MiXCR, applied by TCRdb to the 5' RACE reads, yields one record per CDR3 protein. This sample has 540,000 or so distinct CDR3 sequences, with under 25% found just once. Another study also made use of these data, one on yellow fever vaccine responses in identical twins.

The sequence was obtained from a woman under 30 in good health. V and J are TRBV5-1 and TRBJ2-1; D is unclear. Sequencing was carried out using CD4+ T cells sorted from blood. The CDR3 loop reads CASSLGGRPYENNEQFF. The CDR3 coding sequence is TGCGCCAGCAGCTTGGGCGGCAGACCTTACGAGAACAATGAGCAGTTCTTC. Using reference TRBV5-1 and TRBJ2-1 for the parts outside the CDR3, the full variable domain is KAGVTQTPRYLIKTRGQQVTLSCSPISGHRSVSWYQQTPGQGLQFLFEYFSETQRNKGNFPGRFSGRQFSNSRSEMNVSTLELGDSALYLCASSLGGRPYENNEQFFGPGTRLTVL.